This is a list of T cell receptor beta chains from one sample in a study of PD-L1 blockade in urothelial cancer. Generated by immunoSEQ multiplex PCR, the TCRdb table keeps only in-frame clones and is missing some. The data contain roughly 45,000 clones, approximately 81% of them singletons. The sample here was PBMCs, taken around atezolizumab (anti-PD-L1) treatment. Receptor source: a man between 65 and 85 years old with urothelial cancer. Both conserved end residues are part of each CDR3. The order of the fields is V gene, clone size, CDR3 length, J gene, D gene, CDR3 DNA, CDR3 protein. The D gene is left open where the match is weak. A clone size is listed for some rows: how often the clone was seen (once, few, many), or a class if it is expanded.

TRBV5-5,.,15,TRBJ1-1,.,TGTGCCAGCAGCTCAAATCTACAGGGGAACACTGAAGCTTTCTTT,CASSSNLQGNTEAFF
TRBV30,few,11,TRBJ1-4,.,TGTGCCTGGAGTGTTCGTGAAAAACTGTTTTTT,CAWSVREKLFF
TRBV5-4,.,17,TRBJ2-1,TRBD2,TGTGCCAGCAGCCCCGGGACTAGCGGGAGTCTGGGCAATGAGCAGTTCTTC,CASSPGTSGSLGNEQFF
TRBV11-2,.,16,TRBJ2-3,TRBD1,TGTGCCAGCAGCTCCATTCGACAGGGCCCCGCAGATACGCAGTATTTT,CASSSIRQGPADTQYF
TRBV10-3,.,15,TRBJ2-7,TRBD1,TGTGCCATCAGTGGGGTCCGGACAGGGGGCGTCGAGCAGTACTTC,CAISGVRTGGVEQYF
TRBV28,.,18,TRBJ2-3,.,TGTGCCAGCAGCGGAAACTCGGACAGCCCTTCTAGCACAGATACGCAGTATTTT,CASSGNSDSPSSTDTQYF
TRBV4-1,.,16,TRBJ1-2,TRBD1,TGCGCCAGCAGCCAGACCGGGACAGGGTTGGGGTCTGGCTACACCTTC,CASSQTGTGLGSGYTF
TRBV5-1,.,15,TRBJ1-4,TRBD1,TGCGCCAGCAGCTACCTACAGGGACAGGGTGAAAAACTGTTTTTT,CASSYLQGQGEKLFF
TRBV7-3,.,13,TRBJ2-2,.,TGTGCCAGCAGCATCTCGAACACCGGGGAGCTGTTTTTT,CASSISNTGELFF
TRBV7-3,.,15,TRBJ1-1,.,TGTGCCAGCAGCTTAAACCCAGGGCGAGGCACTGAAGCTTTCTTT,CASSLNPGRGTEAFF
TRBV28,few,13,TRBJ1-1,TRBD1,TGTGCCAGCAGTAGGGACAGATCTACTGAAGCTTTCTTT,CASSRDRSTEAFF
TRBV30,.,13,TRBJ2-7,TRBD1,TGTGCCTGTCGGACAGGGGGCTCCTACGAGCAGTACTTC,CACRTGGSYEQYF
TRBV25-1,.,13,TRBJ2-1,.,TGTGCCAGCAGTGATGGCGGGAAAGTTGAGCAGTTCTTC,CASSDGGKVEQFF
TRBV29-1,.,18,TRBJ2-2,TRBD2,TGCAGCGTTGAAGGGATGGTAGCGGGAGCTCTCGGTACCGGGGAGCTGTTTTTT,CSVEGMVAGALGTGELFF
TRBV10-1,few,13,TRBJ1-2,.,TGCGCCAGCAGTGACGGAGGGTCAGGCGGCTACACCTTC,CASSDGGSGGYTF
TRBV9,.,16,TRBJ2-3,TRBD2,TGTGCCAGCAGCGTCCGACTAGCAACTAGCACAGATACGCAGTATTTT,CASSVRLATSTDTQYF
TRBV5-1,.,16,TRBJ2-3,TRBD2,TGCGCCAGCGGCCCTGGGGCGGGAGAAGGCACAGATACGCAGTATTTT,CASGPGAGEGTDTQYF
TRBV27,few,15,TRBJ1-1,TRBD1,TGTGCCAGCAGTGGGACAGGGGCTGCGAACACTGAAGCTTTCTTT,CASSGTGAANTEAFF
TRBV7-8,.,15,TRBJ1-1,.,TGTGCCAGCAGCTTAGCTGCGGGCCTGAACACTGAAGCTTTCTTT,CASSLAAGLNTEAFF
TRBV5-4,.,13,TRBJ2-5,.,TGTGCCAGCAGGATGCAGGGAGGAGAGACCCAGTACTTC,CASRMQGGETQYF
TRBV30,.,15,TRBJ2-7,TRBD1,TGTGCCTGGAGTTCGCTGGGACAGGGATATTACGAGCAGTACTTC,CAWSSLGQGYYEQYF
TRBV7-8,.,14,TRBJ1-1,.,TGTGCCAGCAGCTTTACAGGATGGAACACTGAAGCTTTCTTT,CASSFTGWNTEAFF
TRBV5-4,.,14,TRBJ2-1,.,TGTGCCAGCAGCTTGGACAGCTCCTACAATGAGCAGTTCTTC,CASSLDSSYNEQFF
TRBV11-2,.,12,TRBJ2-1,.,TGTGCCAGCAGCCCGAGGGACAATGAGCAGTTCTTC,CASSPRDNEQFF
TRBV5-6,once,16,TRBJ1-5,.,TGTGCCAGCAGCTTGTATGCAGGTTCTAGCAATCAGCCCCAGCATTTT,CASSLYAGSSNQPQHF
TRBV19,.,12,TRBJ1-2,TRBD1,TGTGCCAGTATGACGGACAGGGCTGGCTACACCTTC,CASMTDRAGYTF
TRBV18,.,14,TRBJ2-7,.,TGTGCCAGCTCACCGGCCGAGGGGGGGCGCGGACAGTACTTC,CASSPAEGGRGQYF
TRBV5-1,.,14,TRBJ2-1,TRBD1,TGCGCCAGCAGCTTGGCTGGGACAGGGGATGAGCAGTTCTTC,CASSLAGTGDEQFF
TRBV11-2,.,15,TRBJ1-1,.,TGTGCCAGCAGCTTAGCTGGCAGGGTAGGGACTGAAGCTTTCTTT,CASSLAGRVGTEAFF
TRBV7-9,few,16,TRBJ2-3,TRBD1,TGTGCCAGCAGCACCCGACAGGGGGCGGATTCAGATACGCAGTATTTT,CASSTRQGADSDTQYF
TRBV14,few,14,TRBJ1-1,TRBD1,TGTGCCAGCAGTTACGACAGGGGTGGCACTGAAGCTTTCTTT,CASSYDRGGTEAFF
TRBV21-1,few,17,TRBJ2-1,.,TGTGCCAGCAGCAAAAAGGGGCGGGAGATTTCCTACAATGAGCAGTTCTTC,CASSKKGREISYNEQFF
TRBV12-5,.,14,TRBJ1-4,.,TGTGCTAGTAAACTACAGGGTCTGGATGAAAAACTGTTTTTT,CASKLQGLDEKLFF
TRBV6-5,once,15,TRBJ1-2,TRBD1,TGTGCCAGCAGTAGGACAGGGCCTGGCTTGTATGGCTACACCTTC,CASSRTGPGLYGYTF
TRBV19,.,21,TRBJ1-1,.,TGTGCCAGTAGTATTTGGGGCCCCCCATGGGGCCAGGGTTCCGCGAACACTGAAGCTTTCTTT,CASSIWGPPWGQGSANTEAFF
TRBV18,.,13,TRBJ2-1,TRBD1,TGTGCCAGCTCACCGCAGGGGGCGGGTGAGCAGTTCTTC,CASSPQGAGEQFF
TRBV6-1,.,15,TRBJ2-7,TRBD1,TGTGCCAGCACCCCCACAAAAGGGACAGAGTACGAGCAGTACTTC,CASTPTKGTEYEQYF
TRBV10-3,.,14,TRBJ2-7,TRBD2,TGTGCCAGCACTAGCGGGATAAGCTCCTACGAGCAGTACTTC,CASTSGISSYEQYF
TRBV9,once,14,TRBJ2-7,.,TGTGCCAGCAGCGTAGGGCCAGCGTCCTACGAGCAGTACTTC,CASSVGPASYEQYF
TRBV28,.,11,TRBJ1-2,.,TGTGCCAGCAGTACCCCGGGGGGCTACACCTTC,CASSTPGGYTF
TRBV27,.,14,TRBJ2-2,TRBD2,TGTGCCAGCAGACTAGCGGGGGGCACCGGGGAGCTGTTTTTT,CASRLAGGTGELFF
TRBV19,.,13,TRBJ1-1,TRBD1,TGTGCCACCACCGGACAGGGGGCAACTGAAGCTTTCTTT,CATTGQGATEAFF
TRBV29-1,.,15,TRBJ2-7,TRBD2,TGCAGCGTGATGAGGGGGCCTAGCGGGAGCTCCGAGCAGTACTTC,CSVMRGPSGSSEQYF
TRBV19,.,15,TRBJ2-7,.,TGTGCCACCCAGCAGTTCGCGACAGCGATCTACGAGCAGTACTTC,CATQQFATAIYEQYF
TRBV19,.,15,TRBJ2-7,TRBD1,TGTGCTAGTAGTGCGTTAGGACAGGTGTCCTACGAGCAGTACTTC,CASSALGQVSYEQYF
TRBV18,.,19,TRBJ2-3,TRBD2,TGTGCCAGCTCACCCTACCTGATTACTAGCGGAGGAAGCACAGATACGCAGTATTTT,CASSPYLITSGGSTDTQYF
TRBV7-2,once,14,TRBJ2-3,.,TGTGCCAGCAGCCAAAGACGAGCAGGAGATACGCAGTATTTT,CASSQRRAGDTQYF
TRBV27,.,17,TRBJ2-2,TRBD1,TGTGCCAGCAGAACCTGGCGGGCAGGGGGTAACACCGGGGAGCTGTTTTTT,CASRTWRAGGNTGELFF
TRBV6-6,.,11,TRBJ2-3,.,TGTGCCAGCAAGATGGAGGATACGCAGTATTTT,CASKMEDTQYF
TRBV15,.,17,TRBJ2-6,TRBD2,TGTGCCACCAGAAGGACTAGCGGGGCCGCCGGGGCCAACGTCCTGACTTTC,CATRRTSGAAGANVLTF
TRBV20-1,.,11,TRBJ2-7,.,TGCAGTGCTAGAGATCGGGGGGAGCAGTACTTC,CSARDRGEQYF
TRBV29-1,.,13,TRBJ1-5,.,TGCAGCGCGGCGGGGGATAGCAATCAGCCCCAGCATTTT,CSAAGDSNQPQHF
TRBV5-3,.,14,TRBJ1-5,.,TGTGCCAGAAGCTCAGGCAGGCTCAATCAGCCCCAGCATTTT,CARSSGRLNQPQHF
TRBV10-1,.,14,TRBJ2-1,TRBD2,TGCGCCAGCAGTGCTAGCGGGTCCTACAATGAGCAGTTCTTC,CASSASGSYNEQFF
TRBV2,.,14,TRBJ1-2,TRBD1,TGTGCCAGCAGTGGCGCAGGGGGCAGCTATGGCTACACCTTC,CASSGAGGSYGYTF